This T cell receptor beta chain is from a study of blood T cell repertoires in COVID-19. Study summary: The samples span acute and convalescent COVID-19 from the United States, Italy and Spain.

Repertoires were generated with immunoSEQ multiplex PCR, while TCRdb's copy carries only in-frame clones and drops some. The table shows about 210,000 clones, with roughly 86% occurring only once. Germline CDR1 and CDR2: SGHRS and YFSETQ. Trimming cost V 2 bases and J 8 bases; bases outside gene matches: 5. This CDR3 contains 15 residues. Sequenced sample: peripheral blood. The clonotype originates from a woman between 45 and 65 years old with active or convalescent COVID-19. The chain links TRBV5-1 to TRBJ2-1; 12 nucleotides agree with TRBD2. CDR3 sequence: CASSLSPSGGDEQFF. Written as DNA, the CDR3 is TGCGCCAGCAGCTTAAGTCCTAGCGGGGGGGATGAGCAGTTCTTC.